This T cell receptor (beta chain) was captured by sequencing in a study of cytomegalovirus exposure and HLA in healthy donors. Study as a whole: Earlier work reported 117 million unique TCR beta sequences from 150 million to 200 million T cells.

The germline CDR1 and CDR2 sequences are MGHDK and SYGVNS. V lost 8 bases, J lost 6 bases, and 13 bases lay in between. The CDR3 spans 12 residues. The PCR ran on 60 Vbeta and 13 Jbeta primers. This table comes from immunoSEQ multiplex PCR, and its TCRdb copy is limited to in-frame clones, with some not included. The sample shows around 230,000 clones, 78% of them seen only once. In the case of this clone: What it binds is unknown.

Regarding the study as a whole: Association with HLA alleles at 0.05 false discovery rate was found for 16,951 TCR beta sequences in a later analysis. TCR beta chains associated with HLA were, in a later analysis, more clonally expanded than equally common others. The likely explanation for a cluster of highly shared sequence variants was sequencing artifact.

The rearrangement joins TRBV25-1 to TRBJ1-1; perhaps TRBD1 as D (6 bases). The receptor comes from a boy aged 10-17 years in good health and CMV-seronegative. The material sequenced was PBMCs. The CDR3 sequence: CASRGGRAEAFF. CDR3 coding DNA: TGTGCCAGCCGAGGGGGGAGGGCTGAAGCTTTCTTT.